These T cell receptor beta chains were read from a single sample in a study of tumor-infiltrating lymphocytes in primary liver carcinoma. One entry per CDR3 protein results from TCRdb running MiXCR on the multiplex PCR reads. In the table there are some 190,000 distinct CDR3 sequences, about 60% of which are singletons. The specimen sequenced was peripheral blood. These receptors were collected from a man aged 35 to 55 with primary liver carcinoma and hepatitis B virus infection. The CDR3 runs from the conserved cysteine through the conserved F or W. Each record gives: D gene, clone size, J gene, V gene, CDR3 DNA, CDR3 protein. A D gene is named only where the DNA matches it firmly. Clone size is not always given. Where it is, it says once, few, many or a class for expanded clones.

>NA|NA|TRBJ2-1|TRBV7-3
TGTGCCAGCAGCTCTGGCTTCACTCTTCAAAATGAGCAGTTCTTC
CASSSGFTLQNEQFF
>NA|once|TRBJ2-7|TRBV6-6
TGTGCCAGCAGTTACTCAATGGACTACGGCCGCTACGAGCAGTACTTC
CASSYSMDYGRYEQYF
>NA|few|TRBJ1-5|TRBV6-2/TRBV6-3
TGTGCCAGCAGCCCGCTCCGTACGTGGGGGAATCAGCCCCAGCATTTT
CASSPLRTWGNQPQHF
>NA|many|TRBJ1-5|TRBV11-2
TGTGCCAGCAGCTTAGACTATTTGGGCAATCAGCCCCAGCATTTT
CASSLDYLGNQPQHF
>NA|NA|TRBJ1-5|TRBV13
TGTGCCAGCAGCCGCCAAGATCAGCCCCAGCATTTT
CASSRQDQPQHF
>NA|NA|TRBJ1-3|TRBV2
TGTACCAGCAGTGAATCCTTTGATTGGACCATATATTTT
CTSSESFDWTIYF
>NA|NA|TRBJ2-7|TRBV14
TGTGCCAGCAGCAAGGGACTGGGCTACGAGCAGTACTTC
CASSKGLGYEQYF
>NA|NA|TRBJ1-5|TRBV6-1
TGTGCCAGCAGTGGATGGCTTGGGGAGCCTCAAGCCCAGCATTTT
CASSGWLGEPQAQHF
>NA|NA|TRBJ2-3|TRBV7-8
TGTGCCAGCAGCTTAACGGGGCCGCTCACAGATACGCAGTATTTT
CASSLTGPLTDTQYF
>NA|few|TRBJ2-6|TRBV12-3/TRBV12-4
TGTGCCAGCAGTTTTGGAAGGGGAATGCCGGGAGCCAACGTCCTGACTTTC
CASSFGRGMPGANVLTF
>TRBD2|NA|TRBJ2-7|TRBV7-9
TGTGCCAGCAGCACCTTACGGCGACTAGCGGGAGGGGGCGAGCAGTACTTC
CASSTLRRLAGGGEQYF
>NA|NA|TRBJ2-3|TRBV4-2
TGTTCCAGCAGCCAAGCGCCTGGGGCCCCAGATACGCAGTATTTT
CSSSQAPGAPDTQYF
>TRBD1|NA|TRBJ2-1|TRBV14
TGTGCCAGCAGCCAAGAGGATCAGGGGACAGGGTACAATGAGCAGTTCTTC
CASSQEDQGTGYNEQFF
>NA|many|TRBJ1-1|TRBV11-2
TGTGCCAGCAGCTTAGAGGGCAGGGCTGCTGAAGCTTTCTTT
CASSLEGRAAEAFF
>TRBD1|NA|TRBJ1-4|TRBV6-1
TGTGCCAGCAGTGAGGGCGGGACAGAGGATGAAAAACTGTTTTTT
CASSEGGTEDEKLFF
>NA|few|TRBJ2-5|TRBV19
TGTGCCAGTAGTATCCCGGGTCGACAAGAGACCCAGTACTTC
CASSIPGRQETQYF
>TRBD1|NA|TRBJ2-7|TRBV10-3
TGTGCCACCAGTGAGAGAGCAGGGGGCGCCGTGTACGAGCAGTACTTC
CATSERAGGAVYEQYF
>TRBD1|few|TRBJ1-2|TRBV30
TGTGCCTGGCAGAGACAGGGATGGGATGGCTACACCTTC
CAWQRQGWDGYTF
>NA|NA|TRBJ1-1|TRBV29-1
TGCAGCGTCACCCCTGTTGGGCTGAACACTGAAGCTTTCTTT
CSVTPVGLNTEAFF
>TRBD2|NA|TRBJ2-2|TRBV11-2
TGTGCCAGCACTAGCGGGAGGGCGAACACCGGGGAGCTGTTTTTT
CASTSGRANTGELFF
>TRBD2|few|TRBJ2-7|TRBV28
TGTGCCAGCAGTTCCCACATACCGACTAGCGGGAGAGACCGTCGGCAGTACTTC
CASSSHIPTSGRDRRQYF
>TRBD1|NA|TRBJ2-4|TRBV6-5
TGTGCCAGCAGTTCAGGGGGCATGTTTTTGGACATTCAGTACTTC
CASSSGGMFLDIQYF
>NA|NA|TRBJ2-7|TRBV11-1
TGTGCCAGCAGTCTTGGAGGGACCATTAGCTACGAGCAGTACTTT
CASSLGGTISYEQYF
>NA|NA|TRBJ1-1|TRBV12-3/TRBV12-4
TGTACCAGCGGTCTACAGGGGAACACTGAAGCTTTCTTT
CTSGLQGNTEAFF
>NA|NA|TRBJ2-4|TRBV6-1
TGTGCCAGCAGCCATCGGACAGACGACATTCAGTACTTC
CASSHRTDDIQYF
>NA|NA|TRBJ2-6|TRBV29-1
TGCAGCATTGAAAGTGGCTCTGGGGCCAACGTCCTGACTTTC
CSIESGSGANVLTF
>NA|few|TRBJ1-6|TRBV13
TGTGCCAGCAGCCGCGGGGTGACTAGCTCCTATAATTCACCCCTCCACTTT
CASSRGVTSSYNSPLHF
>TRBD1|NA|TRBJ2-1|TRBV4-1
TGCGCCAGCAGTCTCTACGGACAGGGCCACGAGCAGTTCTTC
CASSLYGQGHEQFF
>TRBD2|NA|TRBJ2-7|TRBV11-2
TGTGCCAGCTGTTCAGGGAGCGGGGACGGCTACGAGCAGTACTTC
CASCSGSGDGYEQYF
>NA|NA|TRBJ1-2|TRBV29-1
TGCAGCGTTGAAAAGGAAGGGGCTAACTATGGCTACACCTTC
CSVEKEGANYGYTF
>NA|NA|TRBJ2-6|TRBV12-3/TRBV12-4
TGTGCCAGCAGCGACCAGGGATCTGGGGCCAACGTCCTGACTTTC
CASSDQGSGANVLTF
>NA|NA|TRBJ2-7|TRBV6-1
TGTGCCAGCATCCCGGAAAGGGCGGGTTCTGGCGAGCAGTACTTC
CASIPERAGSGEQYF
>TRBD1|NA|TRBJ1-4|TRBV6-1
TGTGCCAGCAGTAGATATATTCCGGGACAGAGTCGAGAAAAACTGTTTTTT
CASSRYIPGQSREKLFF
>NA|few|TRBJ2-7|TRBV13
TGTGCCAGCAGCTTTGGGGTCAGGGGAACGTACGAGCAGTACTTC
CASSFGVRGTYEQYF
>NA|once|TRBJ1-3|TRBV14
TGTGCCAGCAGCCAAGATCGGTCCTACTTTGGAAACACCATATATTTT
CASSQDRSYFGNTIYF
>NA|NA|TRBJ2-5|TRBV7-9
TGTGCCAGCAGCTTAAATCAGGCTGGCGAGACCCAGTACTTC
CASSLNQAGETQYF
>TRBD2|NA|TRBJ2-7|TRBV10-3
TGTGCCACCGCCCCTCCTAGCGGGAGTGAGGACGAGCAGTACTTC
CATAPPSGSEDEQYF
>NA|NA|TRBJ1-3|TRBV6-1
TGTGGCAGCAGTGAGGCCCAGGTGTACGGAAACACCATATATTTT
CGSSEAQVYGNTIYF
>NA|many|TRBJ1-6|TRBV6-1
TGTGCCAGCAGTGAGATAGGGGCGAATTCACCCCTCCACTTT
CASSEIGANSPLHF
>TRBD2|NA|TRBJ2-3|TRBV11-2
TGTGCCAGCAGCCCGACTAGCTTCACAGGTACGCAGTATTTT
CASSPTSFTGTQYF
>NA|NA|TRBJ2-7|TRBV6-5
TGCTCCAGCAGTTACTCTACTTGGGCCTACGATCAGTACTTC
CSSSYSTWAYDQYF
>NA|NA|TRBJ2-2|TRBV13
TGTGCCAGCAGCCTCAGACAGGTGCACACCGGGGAGCTGTTTTTT
CASSLRQVHTGELFF
>TRBD2|NA|TRBJ2-1|TRBV12-3/TRBV12-4
TGTGCCAGCAGTTTAGAGATAGCGGGAGACCCTTCCTACAATGAGCAGTTCTTC
CASSLEIAGDPSYNEQFF
>TRBD1|NA|TRBJ2-1|TRBV29-1
TGCAGCGTTGAGTGCTGGGACAGGGGTTACAATGAGCAGTTCTTC
CSVECWDRGYNEQFF
>NA|NA|TRBJ2-5|TRBV29-1
TGCAGCGTCGGGTGGGTGGGGCAAGAGACCCACTACTTC
CSVGWVGQETHYF
>NA|NA|TRBJ2-1|TRBV7-8
TGTGCCAGCAGCTCTCCCCGCGCATACAATGAGCAGTTCTTC
CASSSPRAYNEQFF
>NA|NA|TRBJ2-5|TRBV6-5
TGTGCCAGCAGTTACTCGACGGGGGACATATCCCCCAAGACCCGGTACTTC
CASSYSTGDISPKTRYF
>NA|many|TRBJ2-4|TRBV11-2
TGTGCCAGCAGCCGCGAAGCAGGGAGGGCCAAAAACATTCAGTACTTC
CASSREAGRAKNIQYF
>NA|NA|TRBJ1-1|TRBV12-3/TRBV12-4
TGTGCCAGCAGGCCCTCGGGGGATAGTGAAGCTTTCTTT
CASRPSGDSEAFF
>TRBD1|NA|TRBJ2-7|TRBV30
TGTGCCTGGATGAGGACAGGGGATGACGAGCAGTACTTC
CAWMRTGDDEQYF
>TRBD1|NA|TRBJ2-4|TRBV13
TGTGCCAGCAGCCCTCGGGCAGGGGGAAACATTCAGTACTTC
CASSPRAGGNIQYF
>NA|NA|TRBJ2-3|TRBV4-1
TGCGCCAGCAGCCAAGACCCCGGGACTCCCCTAGATACGCAGTATTTT
CASSQDPGTPLDTQYF
>NA|NA|TRBJ2-5|TRBV12-3/TRBV12-4
TGTGCCAGCAGTTTTTCTCCGAGGCTAAAAGATACCCAGTACTTC
CASSFSPRLKDTQYF